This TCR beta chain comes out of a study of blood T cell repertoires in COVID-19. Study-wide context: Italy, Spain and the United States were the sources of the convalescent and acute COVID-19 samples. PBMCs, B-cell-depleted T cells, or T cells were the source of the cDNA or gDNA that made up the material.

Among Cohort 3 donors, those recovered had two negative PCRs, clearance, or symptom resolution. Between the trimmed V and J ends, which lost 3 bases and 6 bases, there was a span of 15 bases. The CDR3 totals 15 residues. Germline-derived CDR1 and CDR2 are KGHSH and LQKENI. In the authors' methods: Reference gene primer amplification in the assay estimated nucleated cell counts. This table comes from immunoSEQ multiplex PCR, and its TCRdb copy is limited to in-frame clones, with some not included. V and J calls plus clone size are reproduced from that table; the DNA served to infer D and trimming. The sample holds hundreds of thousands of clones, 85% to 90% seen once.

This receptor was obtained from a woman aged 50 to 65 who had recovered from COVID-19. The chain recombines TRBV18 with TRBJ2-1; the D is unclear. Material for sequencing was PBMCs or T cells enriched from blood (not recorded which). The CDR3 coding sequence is TGTGCCAGCTCACCGCTCGTTGGCCCTGGCAATGAGCAGTTCTTC. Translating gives CASSPLVGPGNEQFF.